The entry below gives a single T cell receptor beta chain sequence along with its context. This sample was included in a study of T cell changes during pregnancy in multiple sclerosis. Clones were sequenced by immunoSEQ multiplex PCR, and TCRdb holds only the in-frame ones, with some missing. Of roughly 46,000 clones listed, 84% were seen once; the top ten hold 0.55% to 0.75%. This CDR3 is built from 17 residues. Germline CDR1 and CDR2: MGHRA and YSYEKL. J was trimmed by 3 bases and V by 1 base; bases with no gene match: 8. Source: CD4+ T cells from peripheral blood mononuclear cells, taken before pregnancy. The rearrangement links TRBV4-1 to TRBJ1-1, with 10 nucleotides matching TRBD1. The clonotype originates from a female donor with multiple sclerosis, enrolled in a pregnancy study. CDR3 sequence: CASSQGGTGDIDTEAFF. CDR3 nucleotides: TGCGCCAGCAGCCAAGGGGGGACAGGGGACATTGACACTGAAGCTTTCTTT.